This T cell receptor (beta chain) originates from a study of spatial heterogeneity in lung cancer. TCRdb redid the calling of the 5' RACE reads with MiXCR, one entry per CDR3 protein. Of over 40,000 distinct CDR3 sequences listed, about 10% are singletons. On this clonotype itself: Compared with germline, one end of the junction differs, possibly owing to a read error.

Time point of the sample: blood at routine non-recurrence follow-up after resection. Germline CDR1 and CDR2: SGHTA and FQGTGA. The CDR3 sequence is 17 residues long. Here the sequenced sample was PBMCs, taken at follow-up. This chain joins TRBV7-3 and TRBJ1-6; D might be TRBD1 (5 bases). The origin of this receptor is a male donor with early-stage non-small cell lung cancer. CDR3 sequence: CASSLRGGAGRNSSLHF. CDR3 nucleotide sequence: TGTGCCAGCAGCTTAAGAGGCGGGGCAGGTCGGAATTCATCCCTCCACTTT.